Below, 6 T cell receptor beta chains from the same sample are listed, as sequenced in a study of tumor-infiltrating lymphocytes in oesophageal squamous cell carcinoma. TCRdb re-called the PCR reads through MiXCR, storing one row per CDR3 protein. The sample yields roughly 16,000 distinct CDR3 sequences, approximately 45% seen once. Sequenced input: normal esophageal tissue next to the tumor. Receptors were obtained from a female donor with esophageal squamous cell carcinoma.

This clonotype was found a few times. CDR3 coding DNA: TGTGCCAGCAGCTTAGCACAAAGGAACTTGGCAGGGGCAACAGATACGCAGTATTTT. Translating gives CASSLAQRNLAGATDTQYF. The J gene is TRBJ2-3, the V gene TRBV7-2, with D possibly being TRBD1 (6 bases). Germline V gene sequence: CDR1 SGHTA, CDR2 FQGNSA. The CDR3 length is 19 residues. The V end lost 0 bases, the J end lost 3 bases, and 22 bases lay between the germline ends.

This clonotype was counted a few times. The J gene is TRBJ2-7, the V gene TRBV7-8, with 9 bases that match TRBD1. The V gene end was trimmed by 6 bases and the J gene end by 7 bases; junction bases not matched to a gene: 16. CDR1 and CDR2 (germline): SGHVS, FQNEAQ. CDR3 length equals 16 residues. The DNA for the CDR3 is TGTGCCAGCAGACCCCGAACAGGGGGCTCCTACAATGAGCAGTACTTC. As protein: CASRPRTGGSYNEQYF.

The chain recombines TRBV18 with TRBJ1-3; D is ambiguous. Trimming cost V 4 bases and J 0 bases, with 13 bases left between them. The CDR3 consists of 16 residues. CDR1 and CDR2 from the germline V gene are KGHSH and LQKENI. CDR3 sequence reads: CASSLLGGYSGNTIYF. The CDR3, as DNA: TGTGCCAGCTCACTCCTGGGCGGATACTCTGGAAACACCATATATTTT.

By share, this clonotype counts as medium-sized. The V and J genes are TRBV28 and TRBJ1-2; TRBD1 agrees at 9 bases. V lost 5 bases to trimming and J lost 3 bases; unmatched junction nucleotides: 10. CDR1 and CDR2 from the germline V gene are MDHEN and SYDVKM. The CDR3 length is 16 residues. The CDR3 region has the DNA TGTGCCAGCAGTCCTTCCACAGGGGGCGCTTACTATGGCTACACCTTC. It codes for CASSPSTGGAYYGYTF.

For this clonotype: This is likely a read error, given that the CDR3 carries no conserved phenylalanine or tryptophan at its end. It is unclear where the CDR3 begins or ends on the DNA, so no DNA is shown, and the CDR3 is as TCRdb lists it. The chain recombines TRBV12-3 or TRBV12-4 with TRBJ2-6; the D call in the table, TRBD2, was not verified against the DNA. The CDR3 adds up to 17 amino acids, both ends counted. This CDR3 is CASSLSRDYPGEQYFGA.

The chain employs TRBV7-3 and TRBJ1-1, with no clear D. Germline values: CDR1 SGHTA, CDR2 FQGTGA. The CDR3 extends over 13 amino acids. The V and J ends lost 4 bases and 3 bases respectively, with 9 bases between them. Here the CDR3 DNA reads TGTGCCAGCAGCTCACAACAGTACACTGAAGCTTTCTTT. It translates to CASSSQQYTEAFF.